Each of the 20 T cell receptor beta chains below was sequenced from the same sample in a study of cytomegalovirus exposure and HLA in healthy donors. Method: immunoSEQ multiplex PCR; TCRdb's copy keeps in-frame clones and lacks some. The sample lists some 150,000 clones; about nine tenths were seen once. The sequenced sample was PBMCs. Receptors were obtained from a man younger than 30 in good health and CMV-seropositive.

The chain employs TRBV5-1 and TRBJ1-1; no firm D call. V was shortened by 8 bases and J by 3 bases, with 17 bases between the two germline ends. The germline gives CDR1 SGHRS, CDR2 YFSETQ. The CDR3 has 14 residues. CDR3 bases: TGCGCCAGTCAGAAAACCCGGCGGGACACTGAAGCTTTCTTT. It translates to CASQKTRRDTEAFF.

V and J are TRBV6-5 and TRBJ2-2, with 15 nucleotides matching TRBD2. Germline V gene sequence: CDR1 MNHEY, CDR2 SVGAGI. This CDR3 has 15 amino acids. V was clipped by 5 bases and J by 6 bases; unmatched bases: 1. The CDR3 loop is CASSRTSGRAGELFF. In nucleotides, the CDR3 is TGTGCCAGCAGTAGGACTAGCGGGAGGGCCGGGGAGCTGTTTTTT.

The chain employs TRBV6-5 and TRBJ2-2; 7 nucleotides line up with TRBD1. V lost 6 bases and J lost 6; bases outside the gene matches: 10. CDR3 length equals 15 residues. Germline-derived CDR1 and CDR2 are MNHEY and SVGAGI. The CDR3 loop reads CASRPTGSGSGELFF. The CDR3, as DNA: TGTGCCAGCAGACCGACAGGGTCGGGATCCGGGGAGCTGTTTTTT.

CDR3 in amino acids: CATYTGGRYNEQFF. DNA for the CDR3: TGTGCCACCTACACAGGGGGCCGTTACAATGAGCAGTTCTTC. The chain couples TRBV6-6 to TRBJ2-1; 9 bases are shared with TRBD1. V was pared by 10 bases and J by 4 bases, with 8 bases of the junction left unmatched. The germline CDR1 and CDR2 sequences are MNHNY and SVGAGI (reference sequence). The CDR3 has 14 residues.

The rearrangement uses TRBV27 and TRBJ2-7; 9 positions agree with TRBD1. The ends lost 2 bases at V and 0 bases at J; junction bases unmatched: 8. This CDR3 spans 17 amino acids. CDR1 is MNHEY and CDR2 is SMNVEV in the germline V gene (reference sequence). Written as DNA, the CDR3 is TGTGCCAGCAGTTTAGGGACAGGGAACGCCTACTCCTACGAGCAGTACTTC. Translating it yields CASSLGTGNAYSYEQYF.

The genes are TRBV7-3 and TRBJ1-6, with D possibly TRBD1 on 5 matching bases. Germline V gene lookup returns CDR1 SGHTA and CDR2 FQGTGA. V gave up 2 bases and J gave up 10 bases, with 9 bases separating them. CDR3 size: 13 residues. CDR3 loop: CASSLWGESPLHF. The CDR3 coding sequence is TGTGCCAGCAGCTTATGGGGGGAATCACCCCTCCACTTT.

The CDR3 protein is CASSVRTGDGEKLFF. DNA for the CDR3: TGCGCCAGCAGCGTTCGGACAGGGGATGGCGAAAAACTGTTTTTT. The chain is built from TRBV4-1 and TRBJ1-4, with 9 nucleotides matching TRBD1. After removal of 5 bases from V and 8 bases from J, the junction contained 9 bases not matched to a gene. In germline, CDR1 is MGHRA, CDR2 YSYEKL. There are 15 residues in the CDR3.

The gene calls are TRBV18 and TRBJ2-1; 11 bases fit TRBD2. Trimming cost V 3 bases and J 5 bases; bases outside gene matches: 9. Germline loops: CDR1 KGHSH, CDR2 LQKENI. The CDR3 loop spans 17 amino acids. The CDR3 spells CASSPPLAGGPNNEQFF. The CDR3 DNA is TGTGCCAGCTCACCGCCTTTAGCGGGAGGGCCAAACAATGAGCAGTTCTTC.

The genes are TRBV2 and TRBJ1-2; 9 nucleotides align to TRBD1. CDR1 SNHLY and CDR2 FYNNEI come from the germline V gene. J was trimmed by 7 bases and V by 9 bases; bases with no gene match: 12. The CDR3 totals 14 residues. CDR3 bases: TGTGCCAGGAAGTCCCGGGACAGGGTAGCTGGCTACACCTTC. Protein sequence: CARKSRDRVAGYTF.

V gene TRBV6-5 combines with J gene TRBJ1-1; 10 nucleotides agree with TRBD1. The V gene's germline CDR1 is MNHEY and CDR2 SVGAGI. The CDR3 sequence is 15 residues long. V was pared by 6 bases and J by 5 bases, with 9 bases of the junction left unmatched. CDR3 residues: CASREGQGSWTEAFF. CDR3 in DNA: TGTGCCAGCAGGGAGGGACAGGGGAGTTGGACTGAAGCTTTCTTT.

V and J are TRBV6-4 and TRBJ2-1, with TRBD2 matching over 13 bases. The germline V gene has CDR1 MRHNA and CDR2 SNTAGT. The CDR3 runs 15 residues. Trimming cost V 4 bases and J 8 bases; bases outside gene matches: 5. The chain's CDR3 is CASSVLAGGPDEQFF. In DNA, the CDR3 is TGTGCCAGCAGTGTACTAGCGGGGGGGCCAGATGAGCAGTTCTTC.

CDR3 DNA: TGTGCCAGCAGCTTAGAGTTCACGCCGCGCAACACCGGGGAGCTGTTTTTT. Protein: CASSLEFTPRNTGELFF. The chain recombines TRBV11-2 with TRBJ2-2; D is unclear. CDR1 is SGHAT, CDR2 FQNNGV, per germline. The V and J ends lost 0 bases and 2 bases respectively, with 13 bases between them. The CDR3 is 17 residues long.

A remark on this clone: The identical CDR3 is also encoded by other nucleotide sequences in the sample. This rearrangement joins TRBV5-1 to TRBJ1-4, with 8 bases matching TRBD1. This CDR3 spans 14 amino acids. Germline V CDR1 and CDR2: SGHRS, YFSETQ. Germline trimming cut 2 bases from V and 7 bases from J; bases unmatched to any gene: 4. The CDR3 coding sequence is TGCGCCAGCAGCTTCGGACAGGGTGGTGAAAAACTGTTTTTT. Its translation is CASSFGQGGEKLFF.

CDR3 in amino acids: CASSMGTSGGNNEQFF. CDR3 nucleotides: TGTGCCAGTAGTATGGGGACTAGCGGGGGGAATAATGAGCAGTTCTTC. The chain carries TRBV19 and TRBJ2-1; 15 positions match TRBD2. The trim removed 3 bases at V and 7 bases at J, leaving 4 bases unmatched. The CDR3 has 16 residues. The V gene's germline CDR1 is LNHDA and CDR2 SQIVND (reference sequence). The whole variable domain, filled in from reference TRBV19 and TRBJ2-1, reads DGGITQSPKYLFRKEGQNVTLSCEQNLNHDAMYWYRQDPGQGLRLIYYSQIVNDFQKGDIAEGYSVSREKKESFPLTVTSAQKNPTAFYLCASSMGTSGGNNEQFFGPGTRLTVL.

The CDR3 region is CASSQVARSLAKNIQYF. As DNA, the CDR3 is TGCGCCAGCAGCCAAGTAGCGCGGTCCTTAGCCAAAAACATTCAGTACTTC. The V call is TRBV4-1, the J call TRBJ2-4, with D perhaps matching TRBD2 (5 bases). The CDR3 has 17 residues. CDR1 and CDR2 from the germline V gene are MGHRA and YSYEKL. Trimming cost V 1 base and J 0 bases, with 13 bases left between them.

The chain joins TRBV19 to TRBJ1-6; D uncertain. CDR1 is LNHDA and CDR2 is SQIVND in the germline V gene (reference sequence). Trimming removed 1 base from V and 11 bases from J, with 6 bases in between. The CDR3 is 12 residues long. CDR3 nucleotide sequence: TGTGCCAGTAGTATAGGGGCCGCACCCCTCCACTTT. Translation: CASSIGAAPLHF.

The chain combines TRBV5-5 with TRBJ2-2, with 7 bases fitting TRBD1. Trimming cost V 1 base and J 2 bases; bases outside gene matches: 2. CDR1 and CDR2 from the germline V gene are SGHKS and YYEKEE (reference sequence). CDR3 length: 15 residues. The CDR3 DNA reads TGTGCCAGCAGCTTGAAAGGGGGCAACACCGGGGAGCTGTTTTTT. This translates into CASSLKGGNTGELFF. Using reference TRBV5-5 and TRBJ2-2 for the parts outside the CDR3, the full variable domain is DAGVTQSPTHLIKTRGQQVTLRCSPISGHKSVSWYQQVLGQGPQFIFQYYEKEERGRGNFPDRFSARQFPNYSSELNVNALLLGDSALYLCASSLKGGNTGELFFGEGSRLTVL.

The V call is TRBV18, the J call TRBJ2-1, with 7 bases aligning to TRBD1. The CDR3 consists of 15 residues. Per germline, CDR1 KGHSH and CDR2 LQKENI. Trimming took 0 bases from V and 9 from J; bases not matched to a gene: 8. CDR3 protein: CASSPPVTGMGEQFF. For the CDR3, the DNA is TGTGCCAGCTCACCACCCGTGACAGGGATGGGTGAGCAGTTCTTC.

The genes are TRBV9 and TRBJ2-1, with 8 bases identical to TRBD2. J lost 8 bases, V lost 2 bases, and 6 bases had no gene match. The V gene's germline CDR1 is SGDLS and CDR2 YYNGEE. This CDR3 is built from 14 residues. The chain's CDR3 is CASSVEGLADEQFF. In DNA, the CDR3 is TGTGCCAGCAGCGTCGAAGGACTAGCCGATGAGCAGTTCTTC. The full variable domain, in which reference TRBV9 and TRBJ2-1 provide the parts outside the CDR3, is DSGVTQTPKHLITATGQRVTLRCSPRSGDLSVYWYQQSLDQGLQFLIQYYNGEERAKGNILERFSAQQFPDLHSELNLSSLELGDSALYFCASSVEGLADEQFFGPGTRLTVL.

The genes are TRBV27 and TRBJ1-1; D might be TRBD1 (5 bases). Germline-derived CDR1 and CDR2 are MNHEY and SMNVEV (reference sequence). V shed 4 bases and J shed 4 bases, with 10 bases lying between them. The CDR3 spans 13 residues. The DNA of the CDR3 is TGTGCCAGCAGTTGGGGGGGGACCACTGAAGCTTTCTTT. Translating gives CASSWGGTTEAFF.